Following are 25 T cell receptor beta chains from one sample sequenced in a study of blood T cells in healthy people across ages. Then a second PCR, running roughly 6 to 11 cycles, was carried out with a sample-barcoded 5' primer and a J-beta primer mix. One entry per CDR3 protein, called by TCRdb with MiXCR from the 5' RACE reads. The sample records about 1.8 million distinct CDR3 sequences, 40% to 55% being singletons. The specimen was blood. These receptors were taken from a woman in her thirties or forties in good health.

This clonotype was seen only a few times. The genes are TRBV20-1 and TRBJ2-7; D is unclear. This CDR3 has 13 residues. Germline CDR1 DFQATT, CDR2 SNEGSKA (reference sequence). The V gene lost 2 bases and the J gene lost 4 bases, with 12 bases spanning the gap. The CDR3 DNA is TGCAGTGCTAGACCTGGAGCTGATTACGAGCAGTACTTC. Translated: CSARPGADYEQYF.

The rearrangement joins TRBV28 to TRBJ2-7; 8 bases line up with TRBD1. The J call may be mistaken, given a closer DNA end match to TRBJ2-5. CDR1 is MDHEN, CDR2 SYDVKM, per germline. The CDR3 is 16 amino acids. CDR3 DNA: TGTGCCAGCAGTTTTTCCCGGACAGGGCTGGAAGGGACCCAGTACTTC. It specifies CASSFSRTGLEGTQYF.

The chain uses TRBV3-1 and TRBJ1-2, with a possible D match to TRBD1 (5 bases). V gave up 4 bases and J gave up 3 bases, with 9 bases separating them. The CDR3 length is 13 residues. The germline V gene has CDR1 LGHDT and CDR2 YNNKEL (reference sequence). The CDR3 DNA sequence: TGTGCCAGCAGCCCACTGGGGGACTATGGCTACACCTTC. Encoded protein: CASSPLGDYGYTF.

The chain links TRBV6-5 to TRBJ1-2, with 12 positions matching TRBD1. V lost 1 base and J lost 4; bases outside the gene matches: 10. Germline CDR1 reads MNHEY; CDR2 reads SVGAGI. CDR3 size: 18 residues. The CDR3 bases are TGTGCCAGCAGTTACTTGGGGACAGGGGGCGAGAAATCCTATGGCTACACCTTC. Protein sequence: CASSYLGTGGEKSYGYTF.

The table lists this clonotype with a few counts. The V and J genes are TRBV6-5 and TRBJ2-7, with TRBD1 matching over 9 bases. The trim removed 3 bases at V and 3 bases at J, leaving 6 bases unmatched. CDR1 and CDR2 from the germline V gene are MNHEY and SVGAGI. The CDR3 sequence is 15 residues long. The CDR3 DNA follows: TGTGCCAGCAGTTATCAGAGACAGGGGGTCTACGAGCAGTACTTC. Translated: CASSYQRQGVYEQYF.

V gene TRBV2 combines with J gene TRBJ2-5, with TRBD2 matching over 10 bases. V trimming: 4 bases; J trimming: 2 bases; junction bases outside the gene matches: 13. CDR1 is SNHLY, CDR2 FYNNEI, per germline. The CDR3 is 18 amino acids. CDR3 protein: CASSAILISGGQQETQYF. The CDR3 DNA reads TGTGCCAGCAGTGCCATCCTGATTAGCGGGGGGCAACAAGAGACCCAGTACTTC.

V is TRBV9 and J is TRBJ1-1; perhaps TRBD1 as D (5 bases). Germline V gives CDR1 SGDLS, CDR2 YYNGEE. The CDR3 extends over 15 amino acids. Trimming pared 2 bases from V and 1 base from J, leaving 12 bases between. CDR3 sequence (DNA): TGTGCCAGCAGCGTGAGAGGGGCGGGGAACACTGAAGCTTTCTTT. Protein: CASSVRGAGNTEAFF.

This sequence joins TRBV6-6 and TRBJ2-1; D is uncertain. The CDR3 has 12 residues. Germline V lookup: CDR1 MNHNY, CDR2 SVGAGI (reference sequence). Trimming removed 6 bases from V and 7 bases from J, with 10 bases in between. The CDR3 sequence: CASRYPKNEQFF. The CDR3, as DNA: TGTGCCAGCAGGTACCCGAAGAATGAGCAGTTCTTC.

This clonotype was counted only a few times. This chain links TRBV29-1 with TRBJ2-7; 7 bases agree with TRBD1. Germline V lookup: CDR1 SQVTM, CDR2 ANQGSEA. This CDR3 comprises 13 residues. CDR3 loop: CSATGTANYEQYF. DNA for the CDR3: TGCAGTGCCACCGGGACAGCGAACTACGAGCAGTACTTC.

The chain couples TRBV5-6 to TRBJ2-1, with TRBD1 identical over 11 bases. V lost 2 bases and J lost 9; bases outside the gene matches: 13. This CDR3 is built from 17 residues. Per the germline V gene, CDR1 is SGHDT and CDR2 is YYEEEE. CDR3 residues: CASSFTAGTGGLSEQFF. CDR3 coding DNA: TGTGCCAGCAGCTTTACGGCCGGGACAGGGGGGCTTAGTGAGCAGTTCTTC.

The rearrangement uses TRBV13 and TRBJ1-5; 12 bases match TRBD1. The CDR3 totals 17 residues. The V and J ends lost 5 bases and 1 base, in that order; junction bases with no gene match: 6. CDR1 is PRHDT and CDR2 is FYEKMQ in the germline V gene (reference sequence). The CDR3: CASSAGTGGRSNQPQHF. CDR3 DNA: TGTGCCAGCAGCGCTGGGACAGGGGGCAGGAGCAATCAGCCCCAGCATTTT. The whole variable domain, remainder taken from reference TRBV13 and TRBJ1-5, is AAGVIQSPRHLIKEKRETATLKCYPIPRHDTVYWYQQGPGQDPQFLISFYEKMQSDKGSIPDRFSAQQFSDYHSELNMSSLELGDSALYFCASSAGTGGRSNQPQHFGDGTRLSIL.

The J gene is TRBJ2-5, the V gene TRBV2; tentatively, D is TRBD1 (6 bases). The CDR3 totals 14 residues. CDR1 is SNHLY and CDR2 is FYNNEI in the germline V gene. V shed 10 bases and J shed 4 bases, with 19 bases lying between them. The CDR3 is CATSRGSLPETQYF. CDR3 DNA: TGTGCCACTAGCAGGGGAAGTCTTCCAGAGACCCAGTACTTC.

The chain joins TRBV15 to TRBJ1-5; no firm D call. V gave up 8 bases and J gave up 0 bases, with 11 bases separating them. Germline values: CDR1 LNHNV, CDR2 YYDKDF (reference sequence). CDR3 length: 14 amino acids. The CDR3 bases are TGTGCCACCCGGGTAGGAGATAGCAATCAGCCCCAGCATTTT. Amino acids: CATRVGDSNQPQHF.

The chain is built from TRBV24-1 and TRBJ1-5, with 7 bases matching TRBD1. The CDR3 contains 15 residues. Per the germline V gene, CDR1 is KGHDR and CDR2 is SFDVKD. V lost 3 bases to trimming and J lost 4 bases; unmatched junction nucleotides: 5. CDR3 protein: CATSDPTGNNQPQHF. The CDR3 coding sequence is TGTGCCACCAGTGATCCGACAGGGAATAATCAGCCCCAGCATTTT.

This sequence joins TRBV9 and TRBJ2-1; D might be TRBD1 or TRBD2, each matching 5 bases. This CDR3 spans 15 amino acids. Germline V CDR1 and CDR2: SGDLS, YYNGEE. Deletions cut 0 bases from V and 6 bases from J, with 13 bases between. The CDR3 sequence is CASSVEGDVGNEQFF. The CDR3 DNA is TGTGCCAGCAGCGTAGAAGGGGACGTAGGCAATGAGCAGTTCTTC.

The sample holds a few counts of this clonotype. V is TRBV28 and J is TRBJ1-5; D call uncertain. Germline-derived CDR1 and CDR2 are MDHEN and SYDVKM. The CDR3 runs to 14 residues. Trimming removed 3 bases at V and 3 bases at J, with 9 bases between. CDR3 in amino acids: CASSFPTYNQPQHF. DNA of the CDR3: TGTGCCAGCAGTTTCCCGACCTACAATCAGCCCCAGCATTTT. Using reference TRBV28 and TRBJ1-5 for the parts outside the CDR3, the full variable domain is DVKVTQSSRYLVKRTGEKVFLECVQDMDHENMFWYRQDPGLGLRLIYFSYDVKMKEKGDIPEGYSVSREKKERFSLILESASTNQTSMYLCASSFPTYNQPQHFGDGTRLSIL.

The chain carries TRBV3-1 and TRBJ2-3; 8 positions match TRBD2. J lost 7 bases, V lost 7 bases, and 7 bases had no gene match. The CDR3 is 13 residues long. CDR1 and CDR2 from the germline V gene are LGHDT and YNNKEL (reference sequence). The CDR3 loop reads CASKGSGVNTQYF. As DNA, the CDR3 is TGTGCCAGCAAGGGTAGCGGGGTAAATACGCAGTATTTT.

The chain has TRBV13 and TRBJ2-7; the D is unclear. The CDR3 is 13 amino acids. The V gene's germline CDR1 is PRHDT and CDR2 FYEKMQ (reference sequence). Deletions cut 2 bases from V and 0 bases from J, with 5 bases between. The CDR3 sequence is CASSLHDSYEQYF. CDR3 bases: TGTGCCAGCAGCTTACACGACTCCTACGAGCAGTACTTC.

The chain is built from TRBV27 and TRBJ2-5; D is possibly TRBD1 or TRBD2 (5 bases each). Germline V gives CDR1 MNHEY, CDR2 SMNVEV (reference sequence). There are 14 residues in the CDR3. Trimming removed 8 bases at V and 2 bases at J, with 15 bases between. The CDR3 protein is CASGDPGPQETQYF. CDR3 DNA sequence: TGTGCCAGCGGGGACCCGGGGCCTCAAGAGACCCAGTACTTC.

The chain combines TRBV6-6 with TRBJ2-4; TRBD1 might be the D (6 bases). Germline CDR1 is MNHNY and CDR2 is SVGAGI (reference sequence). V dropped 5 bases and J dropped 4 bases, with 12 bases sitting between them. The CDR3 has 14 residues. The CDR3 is CASSEDREKNIQYF. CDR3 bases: TGTGCCAGCAGTGAGGACAGAGAAAAAAACATTCAGTACTTC.

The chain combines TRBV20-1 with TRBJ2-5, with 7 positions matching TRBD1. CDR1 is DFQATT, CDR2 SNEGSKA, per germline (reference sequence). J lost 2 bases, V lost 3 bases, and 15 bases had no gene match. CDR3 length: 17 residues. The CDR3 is CSARRYRGEPRQETQYF. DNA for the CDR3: TGCAGTGCTAGGCGGTACAGGGGTGAACCCCGTCAAGAGACCCAGTACTTC.

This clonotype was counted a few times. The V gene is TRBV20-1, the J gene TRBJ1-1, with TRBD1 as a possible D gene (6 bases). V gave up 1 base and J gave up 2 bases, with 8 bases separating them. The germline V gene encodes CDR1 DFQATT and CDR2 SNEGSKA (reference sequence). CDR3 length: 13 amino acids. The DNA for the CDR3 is TGCAGTGCTAGAGTGGGGGGCAACACTGAAGCTTTCTTT. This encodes CSARVGGNTEAFF.

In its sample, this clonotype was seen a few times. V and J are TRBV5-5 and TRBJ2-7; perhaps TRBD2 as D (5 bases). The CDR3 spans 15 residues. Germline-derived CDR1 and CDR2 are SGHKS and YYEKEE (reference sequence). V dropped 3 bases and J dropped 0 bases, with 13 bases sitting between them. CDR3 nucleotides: TGTGCCAGCAGCTGGGAGAGACACTACTCCTACGAGCAGTACTTC. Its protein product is CASSWERHYSYEQYF.

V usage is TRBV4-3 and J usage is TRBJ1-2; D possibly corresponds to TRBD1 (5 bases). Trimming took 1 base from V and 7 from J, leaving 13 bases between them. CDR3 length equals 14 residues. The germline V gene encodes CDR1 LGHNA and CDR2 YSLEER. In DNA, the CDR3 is TGCGCCAGCAGCCAAGGTCTGGGGGTGGGTGGCTACACCTTC. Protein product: CASSQGLGVGGYTF.

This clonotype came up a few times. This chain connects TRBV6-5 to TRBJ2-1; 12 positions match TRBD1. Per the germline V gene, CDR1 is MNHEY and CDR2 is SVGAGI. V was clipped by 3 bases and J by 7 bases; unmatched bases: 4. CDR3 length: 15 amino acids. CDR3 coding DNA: TGTGCCAGCAGTTATGGGACAGGGGGCATGAATGAGCAGTTCTTC. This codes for CASSYGTGGMNEQFF.